Listed below are T cell receptor beta chains from one sample, sequenced in a study of T-cell memory formation after mild COVID-19. From the 5' RACE reads, TCRdb called clonotypes with MiXCR, one entry per CDR3 protein. The data hold around 160,000 distinct CDR3 sequences, with roughly 10% observed a single time. The sequenced sample consisted of PBMCs or a T cell subset sorted from them (not recorded which). The receptors shown here come from a man between 18 and 29 years old who had mild COVID-19 (a few samples of this study predate the infection). Cell type and time point are not known. CDR3s include the opening cysteine and the closing phenylalanine or tryptophan. A D gene is named only where the DNA matches it firmly. Size is omitted from some rows. Given values are once, few, many or a class for expanded clones.

D | size | J | V | CDR3 | DNA
- | few | TRBJ1-6 | TRBV20-1 | CSARDGARAYNSPLHF | TGCAGTGCTAGAGATGGGGCCAGGGCCTATAATTCACCCCTCCACTTT
- | many | TRBJ2-3 | TRBV20-1 | CSALIEGATDTQYF | TGCAGTGCCTTAATTGAGGGCGCCACAGATACGCAGTATTTT
- | few | TRBJ2-3 | TRBV20-1 | CSAAPGPSTDTQYF | TGCAGTGCTGCCCCGGGACCGAGCACAGATACGCAGTATTTT
TRBD1 | - | TRBJ1-6 | TRBV4-1 | CASSQDRQGISSYNSPLHF | TGCGCCAGCAGCCAAGATAGACAGGGAATAAGCTCCTATAATTCACCCCTCCACTTT
- | - | TRBJ2-1 | TRBV7-9 | CASSPRTATVTYNEQFF | TGTGCCAGCAGCCCTCGGACAGCCACCGTAACTTACAATGAGCAGTTCTTC
- | few | TRBJ2-1 | TRBV7-2 | CASSQLHFTNEQFF | TGTGCCAGCAGCCAGCTCCACTTTACCAATGAGCAGTTCTTC
TRBD2 | many | TRBJ2-1 | TRBV5-1 | CASSLEPSGAGANEQFF | TGCGCCAGCAGCTTGGAGCCTAGCGGGGCTGGGGCTAATGAGCAGTTCTTC
- | - | TRBJ1-2 | TRBV20-1 | CSASGTTF | TGCAGTGCTAGCGGTACCACCTTC
- | - | TRBJ1-2 | TRBV9 | CASSVNLQEYTF | TGTGCCAGCAGCGTCAATCTACAGGAGTACACCTTC
- | - | TRBJ1-1 | TRBV6-5 | CASSYTDGNTEAFF | TGTGCCAGCAGTTACACGGACGGGAACACTGAAGCTTTCTTT
TRBD2 | - | TRBJ2-3 | TRBV6-5 | CASKASGGAGRSDTQYF | TGTGCCAGCAAGGCTAGCGGGGGGGCGGGGAGATCGGATACGCAGTATTTT
TRBD2 | many | TRBJ2-5 | TRBV7-9 | CASSLTTGTSGQETQYF | TGTGCCAGCAGCTTGACTACCGGGACTAGCGGCCAAGAGACCCAGTACTTC
- | few | TRBJ1-3 | TRBV28 | CASIKGGQFSGNTIYF | TGTGCCAGCATCAAGGGGGGCCAGTTCTCTGGAAACACCATATATTTT
TRBD1 | - | TRBJ1-5 | TRBV5-8 | CASSLADRGANQPQHF | TGTGCCAGCAGCTTAGCCGACAGGGGGGCCAATCAGCCCCAGCATTTT
TRBD2 | few | TRBJ2-1 | TRBV5-1 | CASSLVPSGASLDEQFF | TGCGCCAGCAGCTTGGTCCCTAGCGGGGCAAGTTTGGATGAGCAGTTCTTC
TRBD1 | - | TRBJ1-3 | TRBV7-3 | CASSLTGTGNTIYF | TGTGCCAGCAGCTTGACAGGGACTGGAAACACCATATATTTT
TRBD1 | - | TRBJ2-5 | TRBV5-1 | CASSRDRGHEFQETQYF | TGCGCCAGCAGCCGAGACAGGGGCCACGAGTTCCAAGAGACCCAGTACTTC
- | - | TRBJ1-1 | TRBV7-3 | CASRTGANTEAFF | TGTGCCAGCAGAACGGGGGCGAACACTGAAGCTTTCTTT
- | few | TRBJ2-5 | TRBV5-1 | CASSLGRGLLAETQYF | TGCGCCAGCAGCTTGGGGAGGGGGCTCCTCGCGGAGACCCAGTACTTC
TRBD1 | few | TRBJ1-1 | TRBV5-1 | CASSLVGTGRGTEAFF | TGCGCCAGCAGCTTGGTAGGGACAGGGAGAGGAACTGAAGCTTTCTTT
- | few | TRBJ2-3 | TRBV6-6 | CASSTSIDTQYF | TGTGCCAGCAGCACCTCCATAGATACGCAGTATTTT
- | - | TRBJ2-6 | TRBV11-2 | CASSSPPGANVLTF | TGTGCCAGCAGCTCCCCCCCCGGGGCCAACGTCCTGACTTTC
- | many | TRBJ2-1 | TRBV12-3/TRBV12-4 | CASSRSSGGEQFF | TGTGCCAGCAGCCGGAGTAGCGGCGGTGAGCAGTTCTTC
- | few | TRBJ1-5 | TRBV5-4 | CAVQSGLEQPQHF | TGTGCCGTACAGTCGGGGTTAGAGCAGCCCCAGCATTTT
- | few | TRBJ1-2 | TRBV7-2 | CASSLAFGMGTGLAGYTF | TGTGCCAGCAGCTTAGCTTTCGGAATGGGGACGGGCCTCGCGGGCTACACCTTC
TRBD1 | few | TRBJ2-2 | TRBV6-2/TRBV6-3 | CASGRTGGTGELFF | TGTGCCAGCGGCCGGACAGGGGGAACCGGGGAGCTGTTTTTT
- | few | TRBJ1-3 | TRBV7-8 | CASSSPSAGNTIYF | TGTGCCAGCAGCTCCCCCTCTGCTGGAAACACCATATATTTT
- | - | TRBJ1-2 | TRBV6-1 | CASSEAFSLYGYTF | TGTGCCAGCAGTGAAGCGTTTAGCCTCTATGGCTACACCTTC
- | few | TRBJ2-7 | TRBV12-3/TRBV12-4 | CASSFESYEQYF | TGTGCCAGCAGTTTCGAATCCTACGAGCAGTACTTC
TRBD1 | - | TRBJ2-5 | TRBV7-6 | CASSHGTGGMAFIETQYF | TGTGCCAGCAGCCACGGGACAGGGGGTATGGCTTTTATTGAGACCCAGTACTTC
- | - | TRBJ2-3 | TRBV27 | CASSTFFKSRMERDTQYF | TGTGCCAGCAGTACTTTTTTTAAGTCGAGAATGGAGAGAGATACGCAGTATTTT
TRBD1 | many | TRBJ2-7 | TRBV7-7 | CASSQTGGATSEQYF | TGTGCCAGCAGTCAGACAGGGGGCGCGACCAGCGAGCAGTACTTC
- | - | TRBJ2-5 | TRBV19 | CASSIRALQETQYF | TGTGCCAGTAGTATTAGGGCCCTCCAAGAGACCCAGTACTTC
TRBD1 | - | TRBJ2-1 | TRBV7-2 | CASSMTGDYYEQFF | TGTGCCAGCAGTATGACAGGGGATTATTATGAGCAGTTCTTC
TRBD2 | many | TRBJ2-5 | TRBV7-9 | CASSPGLAGETQYF | TGTGCCAGCAGCCCGGGACTAGCGGGTGAGACCCAGTACTTC
TRBD2 | - | TRBJ2-1 | TRBV20-1 | CSAGTSGSTNEQFF | TGCAGTGCTGGCACTAGCGGCTCTACCAATGAGCAGTTCTTC
TRBD1 | many | TRBJ2-5 | TRBV20-1 | CSAPGRGIKETQYF | TGCAGTGCACCGGGCAGGGGGATTAAAGAGACCCAGTACTTC
- | few | TRBJ1-2 | TRBV2 | CASRERDGQNYGYTF | TGTGCCAGCAGGGAACGGGACGGACAAAACTATGGCTACACCTTC